This T cell receptor (beta chain) was sequenced in a study of beta chain features in type 1 diabetes. Turning to the study itself: Cell yields, gender and age were similar in healthy donors and patients.

The study, taken as a whole, reports: Within the patient group, naive, central memory and Treg TCRB repertoires appeared more similar to each other than within healthy donors. Significant though moderate, a shortening of TCRB CDR3s appeared in all four CD4+ subsets of Type 1 diabetes patients.

Concerning this clone itself: The antigen is not known.

V was cut by 3 bases and J by 0 bases, with 6 bases left in between. Germline CDR1 and CDR2: KGHSH and LQKENI. The CDR3 sequence is 13 residues long. Sequencing targeted expressed TCRB transcripts, as all isolated RNA had been reverse transcribed. Here immunoSEQ multiplex PCR was the method, and the copy in TCRdb shows in-frame clones only, minus some. The table includes roughly 260,000 clones, roughly 22% detected once. Researchers reported sorting CD4+ naive, central memory, regulatory and stem cell-like memory cells via CD45RO/CCR7/CD25/CD127/CD95/CD27. This clonotype originated in a middle-aged woman with type 1 diabetes. The V gene is TRBV18, the J gene TRBJ2-7; D is unresolved. Sequenced: naive CD4+ T cells from blood. The CDR3 nucleotides read TGTGCCAGCTCACCGGAGAGCTCCTACGAGCAGTACTTC. Encoded protein: CASSPESSYEQYF.